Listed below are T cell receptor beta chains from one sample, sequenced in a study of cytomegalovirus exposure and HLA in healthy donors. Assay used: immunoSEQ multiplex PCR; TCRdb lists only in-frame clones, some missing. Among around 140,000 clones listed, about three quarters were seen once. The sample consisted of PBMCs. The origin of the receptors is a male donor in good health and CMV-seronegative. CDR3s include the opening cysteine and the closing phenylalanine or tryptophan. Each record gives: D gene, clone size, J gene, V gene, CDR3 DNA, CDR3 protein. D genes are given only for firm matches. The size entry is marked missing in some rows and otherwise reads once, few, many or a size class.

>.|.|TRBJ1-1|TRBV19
TGTGCCAGTAGTAAGCCCCACAGGGAAACCACTGAAGCTTTCTTT
CASSKPHRETTEAFF
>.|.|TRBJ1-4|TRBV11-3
TGTGCCAGCAGCTTAGACACTGGAGAGCAAGGCAAGGAAAAACTGTTTTTT
CASSLDTGEQGKEKLFF
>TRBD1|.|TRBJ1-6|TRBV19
TGTGCCAGTAGTACCTACAGGGGATCTAATTCACCCCTCCACTTT
CASSTYRGSNSPLHF
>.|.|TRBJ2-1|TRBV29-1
TGCAGCGTTACCGCTAGCGACCAGCAGTTCTTC
CSVTASDQQFF
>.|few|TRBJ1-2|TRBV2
TGTGCCAGCAGTGTGCGGGAAGATAATGGCTACACCTTC
CASSVREDNGYTF
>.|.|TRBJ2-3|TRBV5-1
TGCGCCAGCAGCTTGTCTCCCTCAGATACGCAGTATTTT
CASSLSPSDTQYF
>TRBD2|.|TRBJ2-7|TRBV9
TGTGCCAGCAGCGTAGGCGCGGGGGAAGGCGAGCAGTACTTC
CASSVGAGEGEQYF
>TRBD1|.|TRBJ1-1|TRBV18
TGTGCCAGCTCATCTGGACAGGGGTTGGGTGCTTTCTTT
CASSSGQGLGAFF
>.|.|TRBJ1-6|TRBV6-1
TGTGCCAGCAGTGAGAGGGGGTTTTGGAATTCACCCCTCCACTTT
CASSERGFWNSPLHF
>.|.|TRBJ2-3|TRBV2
TGTGCCAGCAGTGAATTTGGCACAGATACGCAATATTTT
CASSEFGTDTQYF
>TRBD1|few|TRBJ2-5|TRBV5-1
TGCGCCAGCAGCTTGGGTTCGACAGGGGCGAGGGAGACCCAGTACTTC
CASSLGSTGARETQYF
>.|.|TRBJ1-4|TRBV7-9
TGTGCCAGCAGCTTAGAAAACAACCCAAATGAAAAACTGTTTTTT
CASSLENNPNEKLFF
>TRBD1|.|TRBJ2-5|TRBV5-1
TGCGCCAGCAGCTTGGCCGGGACAGGAGAGACCCAGTACTTC
CASSLAGTGETQYF
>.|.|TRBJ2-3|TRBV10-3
TGTGCCATCAGCGCCGAAGGCCAGGCAAGTGATACGCAGTATTTT
CAISAEGQASDTQYF
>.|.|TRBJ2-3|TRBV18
TGTGCCAGCTCACCCGAACAGACAGATACGCAGTATTTT
CASSPEQTDTQYF
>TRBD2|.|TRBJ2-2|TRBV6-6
TGTGCCAGCAGTAGCGGGAGGGGTACCACCGGAGAGCTGTTTTTT
CASSSGRGTTGELFF